The rows below give T cell receptor beta chains drawn from one sample of a study of blood T cell repertoires in COVID-19. TCRdb keeps only in-frame clones here, not all; method: immunoSEQ multiplex PCR. The data contain nearly 200,000 clones, 85% to 90% of them singletons. The sequencing sample was made of peripheral blood. These receptors all come from a woman in her 70s with acute or convalescent COVID-19. Both conserved end residues are part of each CDR3. The order of the fields is CDR3 protein, V gene.

cdr3_aa: CASSTRQRKLFF; v_call: TRBV28
cdr3_aa: CSAWTGANEKLFF; v_call: TRBV29-1
cdr3_aa: CASSSGLAVYEQYF; v_call: TRBV7-9
cdr3_aa: CASSLIGQGSNEKLFF; v_call: TRBV7-2
cdr3_aa: CASSQVARTIGSGNTIYF; v_call: TRBV4-2
cdr3_aa: CASSPVGGGRSGNTIYF; v_call: TRBV6-6
cdr3_aa: CASGGTTGGYTF; v_call: TRBV3-1/TRBV3-2
cdr3_aa: CASNRGSTDTQYF; v_call: TRBV19
cdr3_aa: CASSSNKFTYGYTF; v_call: TRBV5-6
cdr3_aa: CASSGQGANYGYTF; v_call: TRBV4-1
cdr3_aa: CASSPGLAGQQETQYF; v_call: TRBV5-1
cdr3_aa: CASLYSGRAVGELFF; v_call: TRBV6-5
cdr3_aa: CASSLLETDTQYF; v_call: TRBV12-3/TRBV12-4
cdr3_aa: CASSRAGGTYEQYF; v_call: TRBV18
cdr3_aa: CSVGTRGTEQYF; v_call: TRBV29-1
cdr3_aa: CASSLPGTEAFF; v_call: TRBV6-6
cdr3_aa: CATSTFRVTNYGYTF; v_call: TRBV15
cdr3_aa: CASSFDETGTPKRARDEQYF; v_call: TRBV7-8
cdr3_aa: CAISLGQDYSGANVLTF; v_call: TRBV10-3
cdr3_aa: CASSLEGRGGTGELFF; v_call: TRBV7-2
cdr3_aa: CASSPLRSSSYEQYF; v_call: TRBV7-3
cdr3_aa: CASSPLTGGASTEAFF; v_call: TRBV6-2/TRBV6-3
cdr3_aa: CASSPRASGGPNTGELFF; v_call: TRBV5-4
cdr3_aa: CASSQVRTGGTGELFF; v_call: TRBV3-1/TRBV3-2
cdr3_aa: CASTITGGTEAFF; v_call: TRBV12-3/TRBV12-4
cdr3_aa: CASSTSSYNEQFF; v_call: TRBV12-3/TRBV12-4
cdr3_aa: CASRDTGTGWYNEQFF; v_call: TRBV28
cdr3_aa: CASSLRGRNEKLFF; v_call: TRBV7-2
cdr3_aa: CASSPTEAGNTIYF; v_call: TRBV18